The present entry profiles one TCR beta chain with its context. The data were obtained in a study of shared clonotypes between healthy human individuals. When replicate PCRs were run on sorted subsets, they used 150 to 200 ng DNA, tens of thousands of T cell genomes. Sequenced by immunoSEQ multiplex PCR; TCRdb stores in-frame clones only, minus some. The table records 950,000 to 1,300,000 clones, approximately 76% of them present only once. CDR3 size: 13 residues. Germline assignment: CDR1 LGHNA and CDR2 YSLEER. Sequenced sample: memory CD4+ T cells sorted from blood. Subset given: CD45RA-negative fraction. The receptor comes from a young man in good health. This chain links TRBV4-3 with TRBJ2-5; 7 bases are a match to TRBD2. The DNA end favors TRBJ2-7, so the J call may be wrong. Here the CDR3 reads CASSQSGNHEQYF. In DNA form, the CDR3 reads TGCGCCAGCAGCCAAAGCGGGAATCACGAGCAGTACTTC.